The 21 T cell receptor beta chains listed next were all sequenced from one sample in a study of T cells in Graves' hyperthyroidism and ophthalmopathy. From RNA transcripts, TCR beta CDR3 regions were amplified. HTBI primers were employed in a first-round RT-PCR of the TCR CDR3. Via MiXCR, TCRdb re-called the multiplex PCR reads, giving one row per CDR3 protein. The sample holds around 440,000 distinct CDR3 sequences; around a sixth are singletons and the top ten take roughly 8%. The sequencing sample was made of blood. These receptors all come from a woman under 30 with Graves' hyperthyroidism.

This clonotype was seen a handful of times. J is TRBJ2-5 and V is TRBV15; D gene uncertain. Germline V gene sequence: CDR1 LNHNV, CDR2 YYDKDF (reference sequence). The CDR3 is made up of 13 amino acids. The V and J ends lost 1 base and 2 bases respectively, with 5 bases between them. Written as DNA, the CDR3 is TGTGCCACCAGCAGAGCACCTCAAGAGACCCAGTACTTC. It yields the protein CATSRAPQETQYF.

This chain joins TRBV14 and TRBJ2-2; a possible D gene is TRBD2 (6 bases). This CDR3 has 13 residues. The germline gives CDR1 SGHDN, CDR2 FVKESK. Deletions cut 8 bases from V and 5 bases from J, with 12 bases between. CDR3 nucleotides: TGTGCCAGCGCGGTCGGGGGTACCGGGGAGCTGTTTTTT. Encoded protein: CASAVGGTGELFF. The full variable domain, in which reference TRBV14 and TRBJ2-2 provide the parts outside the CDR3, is EAGVTQFPSHSVIEKGQTVTLRCDPISGHDNLYWYRRVMGKEIKFLLHFVKESKQDESGMPNNRFLAERTGGTYSTLKVQPAELEDSGVYFCASAVGGTGELFFGEGSRLTVL.

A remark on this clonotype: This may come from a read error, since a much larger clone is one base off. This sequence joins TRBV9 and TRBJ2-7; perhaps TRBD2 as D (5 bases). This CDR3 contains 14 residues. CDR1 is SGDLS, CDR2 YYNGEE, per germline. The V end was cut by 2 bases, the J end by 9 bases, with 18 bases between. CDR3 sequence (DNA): TGTGCCAGCAGCGTTTCGGGGAGCAACGACGGGCAGTACTTC. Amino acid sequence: CASSVSGSNDGQYF.

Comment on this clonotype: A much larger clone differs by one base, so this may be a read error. CDR3 region: CSARGGDRGTDTQYF. For the CDR3, the DNA is TGCAGTGCTAGGGGGGGGGACAGGGGTACAGATACGCAGTATTTT. The rearrangement links TRBV20-1 to TRBJ2-3; TRBD1 agrees at 10 bases. Per germline, CDR1 DFQATT and CDR2 SNEGSKA (reference sequence). Trimming removed 3 bases from V and 3 bases from J; junction bases left unmatched: 6. The CDR3 extends over 15 amino acids.

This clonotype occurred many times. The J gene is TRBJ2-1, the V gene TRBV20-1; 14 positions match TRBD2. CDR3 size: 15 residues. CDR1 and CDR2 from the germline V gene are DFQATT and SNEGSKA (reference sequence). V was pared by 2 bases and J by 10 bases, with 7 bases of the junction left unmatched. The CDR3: CSARSGLAGGREQFF. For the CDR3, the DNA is TGCAGTGCTAGATCCGGACTAGCGGGGGGTCGGGAGCAGTTCTTC.

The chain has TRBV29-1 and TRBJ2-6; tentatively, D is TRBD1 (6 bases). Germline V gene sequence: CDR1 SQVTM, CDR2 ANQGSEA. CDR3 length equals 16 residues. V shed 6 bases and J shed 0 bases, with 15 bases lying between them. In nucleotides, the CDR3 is TGCAGCGTCAACCGGGACACCGACTCTGGGGCCAACGTCCTGACTTTC. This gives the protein CSVNRDTDSGANVLTF.

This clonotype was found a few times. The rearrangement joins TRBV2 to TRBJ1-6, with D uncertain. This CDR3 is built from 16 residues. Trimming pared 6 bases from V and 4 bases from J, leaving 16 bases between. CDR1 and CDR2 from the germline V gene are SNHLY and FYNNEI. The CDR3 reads CASRPDNRFYNSPLHF. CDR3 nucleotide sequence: TGTGCCAGCAGGCCGGATAACAGATTTTATAATTCACCCCTCCACTTT.

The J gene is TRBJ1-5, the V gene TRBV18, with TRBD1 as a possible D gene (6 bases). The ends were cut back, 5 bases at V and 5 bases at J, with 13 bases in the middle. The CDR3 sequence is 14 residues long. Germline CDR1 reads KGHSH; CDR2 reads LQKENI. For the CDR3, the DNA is TGTGCCAGCTCAGGGGGGGCTAGAGATCAGCCCCAGCATTTT. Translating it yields CASSGGARDQPQHF.

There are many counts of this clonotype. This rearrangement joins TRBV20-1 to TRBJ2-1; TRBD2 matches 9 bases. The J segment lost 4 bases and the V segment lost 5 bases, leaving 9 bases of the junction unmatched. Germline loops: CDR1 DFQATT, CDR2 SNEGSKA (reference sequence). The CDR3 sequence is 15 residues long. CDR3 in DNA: TGCAGTGCTGCCCTGACTAGCGGACTTTACAATGAGCAGTTCTTC. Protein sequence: CSAALTSGLYNEQFF.

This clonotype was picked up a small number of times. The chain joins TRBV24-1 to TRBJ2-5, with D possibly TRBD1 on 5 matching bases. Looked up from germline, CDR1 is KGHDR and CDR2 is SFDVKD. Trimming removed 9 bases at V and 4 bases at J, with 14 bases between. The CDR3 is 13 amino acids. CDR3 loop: CATQGGLGETQYF. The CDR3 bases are TGTGCCACCCAGGGTGGGTTAGGAGAGACCCAGTACTTC.

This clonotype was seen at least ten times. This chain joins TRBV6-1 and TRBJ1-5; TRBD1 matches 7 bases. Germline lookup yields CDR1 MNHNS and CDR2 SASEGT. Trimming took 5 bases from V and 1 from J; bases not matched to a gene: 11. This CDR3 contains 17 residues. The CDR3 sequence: CASSLKGGDESNQPQHF. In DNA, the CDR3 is TGTGCCAGCAGTTTAAAAGGGGGCGATGAAAGCAATCAGCCCCAGCATTTT.

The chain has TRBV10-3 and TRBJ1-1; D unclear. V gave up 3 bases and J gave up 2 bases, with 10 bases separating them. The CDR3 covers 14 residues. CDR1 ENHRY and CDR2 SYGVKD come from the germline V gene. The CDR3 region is CAISDMRENTEAFF. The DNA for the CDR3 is TGTGCCATCAGTGATATGCGGGAAAACACTGAAGCTTTCTTT.

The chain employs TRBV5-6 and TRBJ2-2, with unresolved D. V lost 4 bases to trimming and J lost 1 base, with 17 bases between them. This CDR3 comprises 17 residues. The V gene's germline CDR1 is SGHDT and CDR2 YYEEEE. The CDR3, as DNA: TGTGCCAGCAGCGCCCCCTCCCCCACCCGGAACACCGGGGAGCTGTTTTTT. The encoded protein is CASSAPSPTRNTGELFF.

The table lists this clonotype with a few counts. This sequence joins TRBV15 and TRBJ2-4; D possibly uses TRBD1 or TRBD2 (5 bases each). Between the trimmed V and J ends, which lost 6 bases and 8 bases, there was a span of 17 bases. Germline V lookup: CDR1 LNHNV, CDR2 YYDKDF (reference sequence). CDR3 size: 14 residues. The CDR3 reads CATRLRDGLDIQYF. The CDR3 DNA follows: TGTGCCACCAGGCTAAGGGACGGATTGGACATTCAGTACTTC.

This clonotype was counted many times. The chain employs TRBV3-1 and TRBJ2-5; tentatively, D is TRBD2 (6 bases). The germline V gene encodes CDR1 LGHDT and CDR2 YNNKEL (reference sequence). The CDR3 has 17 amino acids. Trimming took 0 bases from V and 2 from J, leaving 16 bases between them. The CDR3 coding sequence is TGTGCCAGCAGCCAAGAAAATCGGACTATCCCTCAAGAGACCCAGTACTTC. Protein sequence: CASSQENRTIPQETQYF.

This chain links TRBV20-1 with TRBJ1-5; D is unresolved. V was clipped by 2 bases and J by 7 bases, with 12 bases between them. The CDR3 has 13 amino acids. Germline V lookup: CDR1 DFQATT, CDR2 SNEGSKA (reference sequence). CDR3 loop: CSARPRLGQPQHF. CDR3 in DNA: TGCAGTGCTAGACCGAGGCTAGGGCAGCCCCAGCATTTT.

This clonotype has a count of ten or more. CDR3 protein: CASGSPGLAGGTYEQYF. The CDR3 region has the DNA TGTGCTAGTGGTTCTCCGGGACTAGCGGGGGGAACCTACGAGCAGTACTTC. The V and J genes are TRBV12-5 and TRBJ2-7, with 15 bases fitting TRBD2. The V gene end was trimmed by 4 bases and the J gene end by 2 bases; junction bases not matched to a gene: 6. The CDR3 has 17 residues. CDR1 is LGHNT and CDR2 is FRNRAP in the germline V gene.

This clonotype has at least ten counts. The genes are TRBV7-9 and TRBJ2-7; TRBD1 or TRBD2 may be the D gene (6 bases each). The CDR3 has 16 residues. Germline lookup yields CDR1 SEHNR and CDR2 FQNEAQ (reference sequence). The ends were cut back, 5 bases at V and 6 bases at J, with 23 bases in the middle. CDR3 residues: CASSQSGASLGGEQYF. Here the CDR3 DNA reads TGTGCCAGCAGCCAGTCGGGGGCGTCCTTAGGCGGCGAGCAGTACTTC.

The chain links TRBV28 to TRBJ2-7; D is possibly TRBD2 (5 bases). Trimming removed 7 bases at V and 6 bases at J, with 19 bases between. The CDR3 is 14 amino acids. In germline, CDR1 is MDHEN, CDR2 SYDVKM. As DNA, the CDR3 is TGTGCCAGCATCCCCAGAGGAGGAGTCTCCGAGCAGTACTTC. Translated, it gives CASIPRGGVSEQYF.

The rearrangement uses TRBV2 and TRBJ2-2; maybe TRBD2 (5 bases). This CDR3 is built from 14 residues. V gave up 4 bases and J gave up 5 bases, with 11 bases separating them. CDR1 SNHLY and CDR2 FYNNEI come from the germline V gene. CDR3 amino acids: CASSGVRGTGELFF. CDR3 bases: TGTGCCAGCAGTGGTGTCCGAGGGACCGGGGAGCTGTTTTTT. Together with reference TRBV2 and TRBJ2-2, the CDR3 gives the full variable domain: EPEVTQTPSHQVTQMGQEVILRCVPISNHLYFYWYRQILGQKVEFLVSFYNNEISEKSEIFDDQFSVERPDGSNFTLKIRSTKLEDSAMYFCASSGVRGTGELFFGEGSRLTVL.

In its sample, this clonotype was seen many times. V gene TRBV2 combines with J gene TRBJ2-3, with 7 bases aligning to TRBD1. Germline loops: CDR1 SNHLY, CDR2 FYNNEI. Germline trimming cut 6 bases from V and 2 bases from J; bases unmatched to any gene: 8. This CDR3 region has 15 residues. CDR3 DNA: TGTGCCAGCAGCCGACAGGGCTCGACCACAGATACGCAGTATTTT. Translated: CASSRQGSTTDTQYF.